Listed below are T cell receptor beta chains from one sample, sequenced in a study of blood T cell repertoires in COVID-19. The protocol was immunoSEQ multiplex PCR, while the TCRdb copy is restricted to in-frame clones and leaves out a portion. This table has about 140,000 clones, under 85% appearing once. Material for sequencing was peripheral blood. Every receptor here comes from a human donor in a cohort sampled during active COVID-19. CDR3s include the opening cysteine and the closing phenylalanine or tryptophan. A D gene is named only where the DNA matches it firmly. The size entry is marked missing in some rows and otherwise reads once, few, many or a size class.

cdr3_length d_call j_call v_call clone_size cdr3_aa cdr3_nt
15 NA TRBJ2-2 TRBV28 NA CASSFLGKNTGELFF TGTGCCAGCAGTTTCCTGGGCAAGAACACCGGGGAGCTGTTTTTT
12 TRBD1 TRBJ1-2 TRBV3-1/TRBV3-2 NA CASSQTGNGYTF TGTGCCAGCAGCCAGACAGGGAATGGCTACACCTTC
15 NA TRBJ2-7 TRBV5-6 NA CASSGSGLSSYEQYF TGTGCCAGCAGCGGAAGCGGGCTAAGCTCCTACGAGCAGTACTTC
13 NA TRBJ2-1 TRBV7-2 NA CASSINRNNEQFF TGTGCCAGCAGCATCAACAGAAACAATGAGCAGTTCTTC
14 NA TRBJ1-1 TRBV27 few CASSWRQAGTEAFF TGTGCCAGCAGTTGGCGGCAGGCGGGAACTGAAGCTTTCTTT
14 NA TRBJ2-5 TRBV30 NA CAWRGPGGWETQYF TGTGCCTGGAGGGGGCCAGGCGGCTGGGAGACCCAGTACTTC
14 TRBD1 TRBJ1-5 TRBV19 few CASSVQGANQPQHF TGTGCCAGTAGCGTACAGGGGGCCAATCAGCCCCAGCATTTT
12 TRBD2 TRBJ2-7 TRBV25-1 NA CASRGDYYEQYF TGTGCCAGCAGGGGGGACTACTACGAGCAGTACTTC
14 NA TRBJ1-2 TRBV2 NA CASSESAAAGGYTF TGTGCCAGCAGTGAGTCGGCAGCGGCGGGTGGCTACACCTTC
14 TRBD1 TRBJ2-1 TRBV5-1 few CASSFQGDYNEQFF TGCGCCAGCAGCTTTCAGGGGGATTACAATGAGCAGTTCTTC
17 NA TRBJ1-6 TRBV9 NA CASSVSTQSSYNSPLHF TGTGCCAGCAGCGTTTCGACTCAGAGCTCCTATAATTCACCCCTCCACTTT
16 TRBD2 TRBJ2-2 TRBV19 NA CASKIGRAANTGELFF TGTGCCAGTAAGATCGGGAGGGCCGCGAACACCGGGGAGCTGTTTTTT
19 TRBD1 TRBJ2-5 TRBV5-3 NA CARSSRVQGQGLLEETQYF TGTGCCAGAAGCTCGAGGGTTCAGGGACAGGGGCTTCTGGAAGAGACCCAGTACTTC
16 TRBD1 TRBJ2-3 TRBV28 once CASSYTGTGITDTQYF TGTGCCAGCAGTTATACCGGGACAGGGATTACGGATACGCAGTATTTT
14 NA TRBJ2-3 TRBV4-3 NA CASSQEVALDTQYF TGCGCCAGCAGCCAAGAAGTAGCCCTGGATACGCAGTATTTT
15 TRBD1 TRBJ2-5 TRBV3-1/TRBV3-2 few CASSHVRVQGETQYF TGTGCCAGCAGCCACGTACGGGTACAGGGGGAGACCCAGTACTTC
15 TRBD1 TRBJ1-4 TRBV28 few CASSSTGTLNEKLFF TGTGCCAGCAGTTCGACAGGGACTCTTAATGAAAAACTGTTTTTT
15 NA TRBJ2-5 TRBV4-3 few CASSQAVRGQETQYF TGCGCCAGCAGCCAAGCCGTTAGGGGACAAGAGACCCAGTACTTC
13 NA TRBJ1-4 TRBV18 NA CASSLYSHEKLFF TGTGCCAGCTCACTGTACTCTCATGAAAAACTGTTTTTT
16 TRBD1 TRBJ2-7 TRBV27 few CASSFSTGEERYEQYF TGTGCCAGCAGTTTCTCGACAGGGGAGGAAAGGTACGAGCAGTACTTC
15 NA TRBJ1-2 TRBV5-1 NA CASSLEAAPRGGYTF TGCGCCAGCAGCTTGGAAGCCGCGCCGCGAGGAGGCTACACCTTC
12 NA TRBJ1-2 TRBV2 NA CASTAEFYGYTF TGTGCCAGCACCGCGGAGTTCTATGGCTACACCTTC
16 NA TRBJ2-2 TRBV27 NA CASSLSGPRQAGELFF TGTGCCAGCAGTTTATCGGGTCCCCGTCAGGCCGGGGAGCTGTTTTTT
15 NA TRBJ2-2 TRBV7-8 NA CASSPEGPDPGELFF TGTGCCAGCAGCCCGGAGGGCCCAGACCCCGGGGAGCTGTTTTTT
15 NA TRBJ1-1 TRBV7-9 NA CASSLREGVNTEAFF TGTGCCAGCAGCTTACGAGAAGGAGTGAACACTGAAGCTTTCTTT
12 NA TRBJ2-7 TRBV29-1 NA CSVGLVQREQYF TGCAGCGTTGGACTAGTGCAACGCGAGCAGTACTTC
14 NA TRBJ2-7 TRBV18 NA CASSPPTQFYEQYF TGTGCCAGCTCACCACCGACACAGTTCTACGAGCAGTACTTC
12 TRBD2 TRBJ2-2 TRBV29-1 NA CSVVSGGGELFF TGCAGCGTTGTGTCGGGAGGCGGGGAGCTGTTTTTT
15 TRBD1 TRBJ1-1 TRBV19 NA CASSLTGGLSTEAFF TGTGCCAGTAGCCTTACAGGGGGGCTATCGACTGAAGCTTTCTTT
15 TRBD1 TRBJ1-1 TRBV7-2 NA CASSYAGTGGTEAFF TGTGCCAGCAGTTATGCCGGGACAGGGGGCACTGAAGCTTTCTTT
18 TRBD1 TRBJ1-3 TRBV18 NA CASSPPIGQGSSGNTIYF TGTGCCAGCTCACCACCGATAGGACAGGGGAGCTCTGGAAACACCATATATTTT
14 NA TRBJ1-2 TRBV6-2/TRBV6-3 NA CASSYSPGSGGYTF TGTGCCAGCAGTTACTCACCAGGAAGCGGGGGCTACACCTTC
15 TRBD1 TRBJ1-2 TRBV4-3 NA CASSQLGTGDRGYTF TGCGCCAGCAGCCAACTTGGGACAGGGGATAGAGGCTACACCTTC
15 NA TRBJ1-3 TRBV12-5 few CASAHSGSSGNTIYF TGTGCTAGTGCCCACTCAGGGTCTTCTGGAAACACCATATATTTT
14 NA TRBJ1-2 TRBV5-6 NA CASSLWSDQTHGTF TGTGCCAGCAGCTTGTGGTCTGACCAGACCCACGGGACCTTC
17 TRBD2 TRBJ2-1 TRBV30 NA CAWNPPGLAGGGNEQFF TGTGCCTGGAACCCCCCGGGACTAGCGGGAGGAGGCAATGAGCAGTTCTTC
15 TRBD1 TRBJ1-2 TRBV4-2 few CASSTGTGDYYGYTF TGTGCCAGCAGCACTGGGACAGGGGACTACTATGGCTACACCTTC
16 TRBD1 TRBJ2-7 TRBV15 NA CATSKGTASYSYEQYF TGTGCCACCAGCAAAGGGACAGCGAGTTACTCCTACGAGCAGTACTTC
12 NA TRBJ2-1 TRBV12-5 NA CASKGNYNEQFF TGTGCTAGTAAGGGGAACTACAATGAGCAGTTCTTC
15 NA TRBJ2-1 TRBV6-2/TRBV6-3 NA CASSYSTRGGNEQFF TGTGCCAGCAGTTACTCGACCAGGGGCGGGAATGAGCAGTTCTTC
14 TRBD1 TRBJ1-2 TRBV24-1 NA CATSDLHRGPGLTF TGTGCCACCAGTGATTTGCACAGGGGCCCTGGTCTCACCTTC